A selection of T cell receptor beta chains follows, all from one sample in a study of T cells in Graves' hyperthyroidism and ophthalmopathy. TCRdb redid the calling of the multiplex PCR reads with MiXCR, one entry per CDR3 protein. The table shows about 840,000 distinct CDR3 sequences, with around 38% occurring only once. Sequenced sample: blood. These receptors originate from a man younger than 35 with Graves' hyperthyroidism. Both conserved end residues are part of each CDR3. D genes are given only for firm matches. Expanded clones are given a class, and other clones once, few, many or no size at all.

v_call	clone_size	d_call	j_call	cdr3_nt	cdr3_aa
TRBV12-3/TRBV12-4	-	-	TRBJ1-5	TGTGCCAGCAGTCCCGGGACCCTAGTACGCGGTCAGCCCCAGCATTTT	CASSPGTLVRGQPQHF
TRBV7-9	many	-	TRBJ2-7	TGTGCCAGCAGCTTAGGTTATGCAGGGGACGAGCAGTACTTC	CASSLGYAGDEQYF
TRBV7-9	many	-	TRBJ2-7	TGTGCCAGCAGCTCACAGGGAGACGAGCAGTACTTC	CASSSQGDEQYF
TRBV2	-	-	TRBJ1-4	TGTGCCAGCAGCCAAGAAACAGGGTCTAGTGAAAAACTGTTTTTT	CASSQETGSSEKLFF
TRBV10-3	-	-	TRBJ1-5	TGTGCCGGGTCGGGGGGCGCGGGCAATCAGCCCCAGCATTTT	CAGSGGAGNQPQHF
TRBV4-3	-	TRBD1	TRBJ2-7	TGCGCCAGCAGCCATCCCTTGGGGGACAGGCCCTACGAGCAGTACTTC	CASSHPLGDRPYEQYF
TRBV29-1	few	-	TRBJ2-5	TGCAGCGTTGAAAACGGACAGTACTTC	CSVENGQYF
TRBV7-2	once	-	TRBJ2-5	TGTGCCAGCAGCCCCACTGGCGGGCTAGTTAGGGAGGCCCAGTACTTC	CASSPTGGLVREAQYF
TRBV6-5	-	TRBD1	TRBJ1-4	TGTGCCAGCAGTGGGAGGGACAGGGGAGCTGAAAAACTGTTTTTT	CASSGRDRGAEKLFF
TRBV10-1	few	TRBD1	TRBJ1-1	TGCGCCAGCAGGCAGAGGGACAGGGTACGACGTTGGGACACTGAAGCTTTCTTT	CASRQRDRVRRWDTEAFF
TRBV19	many	-	TRBJ1-4	TGTGCCAGTAGTATGGGCCGAGGAGAAAAACTGTTTTTT	CASSMGRGEKLFF
TRBV20-1	once	-	TRBJ2-7	TGCAGCTTAGCTAATGCGGGCACCTACGAGCAGTACTTC	CSLANAGTYEQYF
TRBV29-1	many	-	TRBJ2-2	TGCAGCGTTGAATGGGGTAACGGGGAGCTGTTTTTT	CSVEWGNGELFF
TRBV20-1	-	-	TRBJ1-1	TGCAGTGCTAGCCAGGGGCCGAGCACTGAAGCTTTCTTT	CSASQGPSTEAFF
TRBV6-5	many	-	TRBJ1-1	TGTGCCAGCAGTTACTCAGGAGGGGGTGAAGCTTTCTTT	CASSYSGGGEAFF
TRBV7-2	-	-	TRBJ2-7	TGTGCCAGCAGCTGGGGGACTCCCCCCTACGAGCAGTACTTC	CASSWGTPPYEQYF
TRBV29-1	-	-	TRBJ1-1	TGCAGCGTTGTCCCGACTGAAACTGAAGCTTTCTTT	CSVVPTETEAFF
TRBV6-2/TRBV6-3	few	-	TRBJ2-5	TGTGCCAGCAGCGACCCGGTGGGGGAAGAGACCCAGTACTTC	CASSDPVGEETQYF
TRBV13	few	TRBD1	TRBJ1-4	TGTGCCAGCAGCCCAAGACAGGGAGAGGAAAAACTGTTTTTT	CASSPRQGEEKLFF
TRBV12-3/TRBV12-4	many	-	TRBJ1-2	TGTGCCAGCACCCCGACAGGAGGGTATGATGGCTACACCTTC	CASTPTGGYDGYTF
TRBV7-6	-	-	TRBJ2-2	TGCGCCAGCAGCCCGCTAGAGCGAGCCGGGGAGCTGTTTTTT	CASSPLERAGELFF
TRBV7-4	many	-	TRBJ1-1	TGTGCCAGCAGCTCAGGGTCGGACACTGAAGCTTTCTTT	CASSSGSDTEAFF
TRBV10-3	few	TRBD1	TRBJ1-5	TGTGCCACCGGGACAGGGTCTAGTCAGCCCCAGCATTTT	CATGTGSSQPQHF